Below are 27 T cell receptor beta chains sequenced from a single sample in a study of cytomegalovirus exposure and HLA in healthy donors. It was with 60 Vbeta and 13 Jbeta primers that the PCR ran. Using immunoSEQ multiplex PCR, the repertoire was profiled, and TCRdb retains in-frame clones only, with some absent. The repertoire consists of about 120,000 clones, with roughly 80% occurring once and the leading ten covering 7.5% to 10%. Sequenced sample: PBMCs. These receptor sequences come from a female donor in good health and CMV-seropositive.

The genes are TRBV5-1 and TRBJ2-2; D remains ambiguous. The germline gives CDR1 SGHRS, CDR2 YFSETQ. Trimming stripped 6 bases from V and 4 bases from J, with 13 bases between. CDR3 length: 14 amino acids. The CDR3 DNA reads TGCGCCAGCAAGGTTTCAGACACCACCGGGGAGCTGTTTTTT. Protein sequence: CASKVSDTTGELFF.

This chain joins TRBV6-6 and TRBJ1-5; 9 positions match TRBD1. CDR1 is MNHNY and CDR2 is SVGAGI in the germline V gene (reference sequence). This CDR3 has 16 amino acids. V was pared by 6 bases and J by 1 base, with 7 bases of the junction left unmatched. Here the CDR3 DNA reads TGTGCCAGCAGCCGGGACAGGGCCAAGAGCAATCAGCCCCAGCATTTT. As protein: CASSRDRAKSNQPQHF.

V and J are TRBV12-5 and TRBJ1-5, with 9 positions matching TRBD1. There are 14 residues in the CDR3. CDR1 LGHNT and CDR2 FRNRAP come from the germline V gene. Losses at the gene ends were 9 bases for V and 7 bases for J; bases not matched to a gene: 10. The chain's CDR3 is CARGTGIREQPQHF. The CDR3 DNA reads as TGTGCTAGGGGGACAGGGATTCGAGAACAGCCCCAGCATTTT.

The CDR3: CASSLLGTRLTRGYTF. The CDR3 DNA reads TGTGCCAGCAGCTTATTGGGGACGCGGCTTACCCGGGGGTACACCTTC. The chain couples TRBV7-9 to TRBJ1-2; weak D call: TRBD1 (5 bases). Germline loops: CDR1 SEHNR, CDR2 FQNEAQ (reference sequence). V was cut by 2 bases and J by 11 bases, with 24 bases left in between. This CDR3 region has 16 residues.

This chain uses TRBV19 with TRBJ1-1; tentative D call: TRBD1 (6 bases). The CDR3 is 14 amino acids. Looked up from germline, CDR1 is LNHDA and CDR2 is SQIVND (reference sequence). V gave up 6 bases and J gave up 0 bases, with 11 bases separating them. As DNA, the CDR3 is TGTGCCAGTAGGGACAGTGGAATGAACACTGAAGCTTTCTTT. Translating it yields CASRDSGMNTEAFF.

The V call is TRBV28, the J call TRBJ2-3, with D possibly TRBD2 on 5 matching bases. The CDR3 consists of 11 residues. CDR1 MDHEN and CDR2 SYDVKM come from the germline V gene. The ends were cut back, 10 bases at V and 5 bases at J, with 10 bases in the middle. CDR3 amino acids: CATAGGDTQYF. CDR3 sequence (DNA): TGTGCCACCGCGGGTGGAGATACGCAGTATTTT.

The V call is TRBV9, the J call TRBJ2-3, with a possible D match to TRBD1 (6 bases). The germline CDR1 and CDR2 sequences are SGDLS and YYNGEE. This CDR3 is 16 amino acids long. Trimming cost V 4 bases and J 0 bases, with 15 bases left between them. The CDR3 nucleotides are TGTGCCAGCAGCCCTAGGCAGGGGCCTAGCACAGATACGCAGTATTTT. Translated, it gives CASSPRQGPSTDTQYF.

The CDR3 loop is CASSVRGGRTETQYF. The DNA of the CDR3 is TGTGCCAGCAGCGTGCGGGGGGGGCGCACAGAGACCCAGTACTTC. The J gene is TRBJ2-5, the V gene TRBV5-4, with 9 positions matching TRBD2. CDR1 is SGHNT, CDR2 YYREEE, per germline (reference sequence). Germline trimming cut 4 bases from V and 4 bases from J; bases unmatched to any gene: 8. The CDR3 runs 15 residues. Full variable domain (missing parts from reference TRBV5-4 and TRBJ2-5): ETGVTQSPTHLIKTRGQQVTLRCSSQSGHNTVSWYQQALGQGPQFIFQYYREEENGRGNFPPRFSGLQFPNYSSELNVNALELDDSALYLCASSVRGGRTETQYFGPGTRLLVL.

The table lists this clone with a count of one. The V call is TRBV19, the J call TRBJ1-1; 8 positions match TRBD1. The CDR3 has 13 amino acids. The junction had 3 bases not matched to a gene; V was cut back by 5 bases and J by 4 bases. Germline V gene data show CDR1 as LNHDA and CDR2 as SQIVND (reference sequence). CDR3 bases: TGTGCCAGTAGTGGACAGGGTTTCACTGAAGCTTTCTTT. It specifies CASSGQGFTEAFF.

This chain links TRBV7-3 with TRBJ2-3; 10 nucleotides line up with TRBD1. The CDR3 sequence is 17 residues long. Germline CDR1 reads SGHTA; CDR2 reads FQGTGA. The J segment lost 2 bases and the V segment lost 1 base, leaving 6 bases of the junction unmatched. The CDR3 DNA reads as TGTGCCAGCAGCTTAAATCCGGGACAGGGGCCCACAGATACGCAGTATTTT. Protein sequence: CASSLNPGQGPTDTQYF. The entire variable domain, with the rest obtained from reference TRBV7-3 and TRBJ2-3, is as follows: GAGVSQTPSNKVTEKGKYVELRCDPISGHTALYWYRQSLGQGPEFLIYFQGTGAADDSGLPNDRFFAVRPEGSVSTLKIQRTERGDSAVYLCASSLNPGQGPTDTQYFGPGTRLTVL.

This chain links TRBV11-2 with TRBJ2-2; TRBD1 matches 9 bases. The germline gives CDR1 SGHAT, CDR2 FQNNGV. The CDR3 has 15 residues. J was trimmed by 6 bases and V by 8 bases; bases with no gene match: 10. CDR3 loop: CASFTGTGYPGELFF. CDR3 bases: TGTGCCAGCTTTACCGGGACAGGGTACCCCGGGGAGCTGTTTTTT.

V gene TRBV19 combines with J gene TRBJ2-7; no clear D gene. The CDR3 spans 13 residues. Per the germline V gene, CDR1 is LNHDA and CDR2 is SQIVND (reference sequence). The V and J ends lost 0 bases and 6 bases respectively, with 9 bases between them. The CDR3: CASSIDGAFEQYF. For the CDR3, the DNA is TGTGCCAGTAGTATAGATGGAGCTTTCGAGCAGTACTTC. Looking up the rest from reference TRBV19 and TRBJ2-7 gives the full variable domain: DGGITQSPKYLFRKEGQNVTLSCEQNLNHDAMYWYRQDPGQGLRLIYYSQIVNDFQKGDIAEGYSVSREKKESFPLTVTSAQKNPTAFYLCASSIDGAFEQYFGPGTRLTVT.

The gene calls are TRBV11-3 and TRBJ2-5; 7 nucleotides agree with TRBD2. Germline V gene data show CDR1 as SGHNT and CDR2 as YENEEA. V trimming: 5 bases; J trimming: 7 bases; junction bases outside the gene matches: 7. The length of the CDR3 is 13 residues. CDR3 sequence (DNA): TGTGCCAGCAGCCTGGGACTACATGGGACCCAGTACTTC. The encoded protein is CASSLGLHGTQYF.

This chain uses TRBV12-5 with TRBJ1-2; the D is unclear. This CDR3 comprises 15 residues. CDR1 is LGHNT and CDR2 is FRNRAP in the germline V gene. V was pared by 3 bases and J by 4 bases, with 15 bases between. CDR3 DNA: TGTGCTAGTGGTTTATCGTCCCCCGAGGGCTATGGCTACACCTTC. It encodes CASGLSSPEGYGYTF.

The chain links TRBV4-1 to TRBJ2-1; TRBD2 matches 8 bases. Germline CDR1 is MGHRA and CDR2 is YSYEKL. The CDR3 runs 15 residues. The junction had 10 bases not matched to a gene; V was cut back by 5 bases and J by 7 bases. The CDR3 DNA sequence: TGCGCCAGCAGCACGGGGGGACTAGGGGGAAATGAGCAGTTCTTC. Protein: CASSTGGLGGNEQFF.

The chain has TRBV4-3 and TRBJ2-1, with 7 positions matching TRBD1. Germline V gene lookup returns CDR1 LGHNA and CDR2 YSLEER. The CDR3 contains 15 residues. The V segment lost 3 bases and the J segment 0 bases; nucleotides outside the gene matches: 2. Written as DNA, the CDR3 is TGCGCCAGCAGCCAGGGACAGAGCTCCTACAATGAGCAGTTCTTC. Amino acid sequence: CASSQGQSSYNEQFF.

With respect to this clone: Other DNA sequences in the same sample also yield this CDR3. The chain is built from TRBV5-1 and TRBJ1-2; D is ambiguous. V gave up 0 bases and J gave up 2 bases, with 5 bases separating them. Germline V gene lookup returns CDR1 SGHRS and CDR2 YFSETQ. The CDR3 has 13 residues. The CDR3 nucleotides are TGCGCCAGCAGCTTGGGGGAGAACTATGGCTACACCTTC. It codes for CASSLGENYGYTF. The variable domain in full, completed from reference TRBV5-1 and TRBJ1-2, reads KAGVTQTPRYLIKTRGQQVTLSCSPISGHRSVSWYQQTPGQGLQFLFEYFSETQRNKGNFPGRFSGRQFSNSRSEMNVSTLELGDSALYLCASSLGENYGYTFGSGTRLTVV.

The CDR3 nucleotides read TGTGCCAGCAGCTATTTTCAGGGGAACCAGCCCCAGCATTTT. As protein: CASSYFQGNQPQHF. The chain uses TRBV5-6 and TRBJ1-5; TRBD1 might be the D (6 bases). Germline lookup yields CDR1 SGHDT and CDR2 YYEEEE. The CDR3 spans 14 residues. V lost 3 bases to trimming and J lost 7 bases, with 14 bases between them.

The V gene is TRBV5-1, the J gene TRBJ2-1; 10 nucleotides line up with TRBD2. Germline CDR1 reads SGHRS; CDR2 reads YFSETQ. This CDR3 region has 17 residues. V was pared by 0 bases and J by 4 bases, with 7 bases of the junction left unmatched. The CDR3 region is CASSLATPTSGYNEQFF. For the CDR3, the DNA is TGCGCCAGCAGCTTGGCGACCCCGACTAGCGGGTACAATGAGCAGTTCTTC.

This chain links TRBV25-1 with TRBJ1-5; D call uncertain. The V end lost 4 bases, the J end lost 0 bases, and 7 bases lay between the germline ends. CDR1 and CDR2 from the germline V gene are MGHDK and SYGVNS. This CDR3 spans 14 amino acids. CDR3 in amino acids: CASSVGGSNQPQHF. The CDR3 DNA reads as TGTGCCAGCAGTGTCGGAGGTAGCAATCAGCCCCAGCATTTT.

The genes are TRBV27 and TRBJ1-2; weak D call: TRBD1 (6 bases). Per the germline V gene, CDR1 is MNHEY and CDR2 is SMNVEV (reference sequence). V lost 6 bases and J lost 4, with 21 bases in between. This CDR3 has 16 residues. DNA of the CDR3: TGTGCCAGCAGGCCTAAGACAGGACTTGACCCCTATGGCTACACCTTC. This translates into CASRPKTGLDPYGYTF.

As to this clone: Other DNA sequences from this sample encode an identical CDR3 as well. In DNA form, the CDR3 reads TGTGCCAGCAGCGACAGTCGAGAGACCCAGTACTTC. It yields the protein CASSDSRETQYF. This rearrangement joins TRBV2 to TRBJ2-5; D is possibly TRBD1 (5 bases). The CDR3 spans 12 residues. CDR1 is SNHLY and CDR2 is FYNNEI in the germline V gene. With 6 bases removed from V and 4 bases from J, the gap between germline ends came to 9 bases.

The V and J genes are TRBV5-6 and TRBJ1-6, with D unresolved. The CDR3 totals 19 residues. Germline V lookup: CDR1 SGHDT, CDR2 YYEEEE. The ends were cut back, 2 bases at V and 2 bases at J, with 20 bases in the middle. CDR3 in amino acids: CASSFWSGLRNPYNSPLHF. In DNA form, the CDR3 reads TGTGCCAGCAGCTTTTGGTCGGGTCTCCGAAATCCCTATAATTCACCCCTCCACTTT. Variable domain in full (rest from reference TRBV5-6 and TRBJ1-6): DAGVTQSPTHLIKTRGQQVTLRCSPKSGHDTVSWYQQALGQGPQFIFQYYEEEERQRGNFPDRFSGHQFPNYSSELNVNALLLGDSALYLCASSFWSGLRNPYNSPLHFGNGTRLTVT.

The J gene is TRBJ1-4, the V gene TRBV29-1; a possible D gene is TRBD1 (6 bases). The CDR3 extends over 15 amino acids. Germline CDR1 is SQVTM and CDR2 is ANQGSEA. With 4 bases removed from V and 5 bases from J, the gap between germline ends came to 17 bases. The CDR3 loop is CSVANPGEGNEKLFF. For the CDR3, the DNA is TGCAGCGTTGCTAACCCAGGGGAAGGGAATGAAAAACTGTTTTTT.

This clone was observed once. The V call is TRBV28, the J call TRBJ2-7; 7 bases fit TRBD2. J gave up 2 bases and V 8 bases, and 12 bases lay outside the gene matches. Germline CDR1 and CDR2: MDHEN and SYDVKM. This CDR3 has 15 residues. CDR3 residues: CASVRSGVVTYEQYF. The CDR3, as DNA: TGTGCCAGCGTACGAAGCGGGGTAGTAACCTACGAGCAGTACTTC.

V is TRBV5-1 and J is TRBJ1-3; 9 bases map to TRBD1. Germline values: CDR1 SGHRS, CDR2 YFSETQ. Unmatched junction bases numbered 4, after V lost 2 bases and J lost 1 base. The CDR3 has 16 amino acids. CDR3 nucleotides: TGCGCCAGCAGCTTCACAGGGGGCTCGTCTGGAAACACCATATATTTT. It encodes CASSFTGGSSGNTIYF.

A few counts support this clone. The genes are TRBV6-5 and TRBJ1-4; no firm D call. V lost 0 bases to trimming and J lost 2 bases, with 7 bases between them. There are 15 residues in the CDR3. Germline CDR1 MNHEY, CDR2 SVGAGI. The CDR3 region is CASSYSRGTNEKLFF. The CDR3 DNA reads TGTGCCAGCAGTTACTCGAGAGGGACTAATGAAAAACTGTTTTTT.